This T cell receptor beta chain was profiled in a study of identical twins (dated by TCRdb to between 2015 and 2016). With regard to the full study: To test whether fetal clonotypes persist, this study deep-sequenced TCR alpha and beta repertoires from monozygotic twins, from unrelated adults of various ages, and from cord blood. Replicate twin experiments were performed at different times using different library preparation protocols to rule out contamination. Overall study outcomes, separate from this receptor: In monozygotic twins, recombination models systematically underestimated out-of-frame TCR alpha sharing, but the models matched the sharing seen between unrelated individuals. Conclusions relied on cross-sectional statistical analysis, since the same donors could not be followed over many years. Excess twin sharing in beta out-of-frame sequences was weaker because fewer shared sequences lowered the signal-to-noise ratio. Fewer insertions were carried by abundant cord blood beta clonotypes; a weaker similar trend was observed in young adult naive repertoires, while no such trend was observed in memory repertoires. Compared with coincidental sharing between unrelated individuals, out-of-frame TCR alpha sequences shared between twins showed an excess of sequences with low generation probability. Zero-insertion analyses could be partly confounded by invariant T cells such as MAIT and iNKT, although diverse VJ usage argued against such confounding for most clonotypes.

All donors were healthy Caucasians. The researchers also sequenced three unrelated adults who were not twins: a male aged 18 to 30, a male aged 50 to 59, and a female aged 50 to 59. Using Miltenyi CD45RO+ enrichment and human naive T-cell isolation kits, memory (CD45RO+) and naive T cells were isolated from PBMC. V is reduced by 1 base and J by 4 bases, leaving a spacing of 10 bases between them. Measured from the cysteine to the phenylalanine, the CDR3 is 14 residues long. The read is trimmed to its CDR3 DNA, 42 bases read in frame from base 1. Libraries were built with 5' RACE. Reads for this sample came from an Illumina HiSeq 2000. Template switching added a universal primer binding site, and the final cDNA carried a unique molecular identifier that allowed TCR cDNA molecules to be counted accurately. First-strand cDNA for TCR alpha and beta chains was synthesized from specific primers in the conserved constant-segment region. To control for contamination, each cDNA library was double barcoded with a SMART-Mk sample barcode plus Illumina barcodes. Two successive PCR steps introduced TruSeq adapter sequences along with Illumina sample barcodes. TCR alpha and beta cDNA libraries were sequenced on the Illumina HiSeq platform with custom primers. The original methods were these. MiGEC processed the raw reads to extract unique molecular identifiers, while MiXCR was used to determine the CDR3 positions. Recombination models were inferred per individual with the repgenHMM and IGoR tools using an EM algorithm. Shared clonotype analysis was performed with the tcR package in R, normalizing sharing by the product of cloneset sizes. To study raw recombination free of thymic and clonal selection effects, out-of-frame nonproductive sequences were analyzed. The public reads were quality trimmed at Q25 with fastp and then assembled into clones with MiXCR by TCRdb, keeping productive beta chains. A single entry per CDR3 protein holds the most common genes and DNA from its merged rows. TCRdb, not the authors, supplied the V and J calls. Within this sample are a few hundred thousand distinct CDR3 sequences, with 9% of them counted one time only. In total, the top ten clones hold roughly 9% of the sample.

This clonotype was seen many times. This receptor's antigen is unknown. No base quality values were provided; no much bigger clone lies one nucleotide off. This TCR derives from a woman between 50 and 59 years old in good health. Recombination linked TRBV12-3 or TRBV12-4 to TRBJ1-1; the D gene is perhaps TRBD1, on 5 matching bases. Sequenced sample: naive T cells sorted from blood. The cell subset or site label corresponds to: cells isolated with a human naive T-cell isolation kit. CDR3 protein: CASSLVGGGTEAFF. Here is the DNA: TGTGCCAGCAGTTTAGTTGGGGGGGGCACTGAAGCTTTCTTT.